This TCR beta chain appears in the sequencing data of a study of human T cells and chemical hapten exposure. Study context: A 2 cm by 2 cm inner upper arm patch received 2% DPC for sensitization.

Trimming took off 2 bases at V and 7 bases at J, with 6 bases between the two ends. CDR1 is LGHNA, CDR2 YSLEER, per germline. The CDR3 contains 13 residues. Time point denoted: patch test 1, 2 weeks after DPC sensitization. Sample treatment: therapeutic diphenylcyclopropenone sensitization with weekly scalp DPC. TCRdb passed the RACE reads through MiXCR, listing each CDR3 protein once. In the table there are 180,000 or so distinct CDR3 sequences, approximately 14% of which are singletons. Material: whole blood, obtained in connection with sensitization to the hapten diphenylcyclopropenone (DPC). This receptor was obtained from a woman in her 30s with alopecia areata. Some clones in this sample may be carry-over from other donors' samples. The chain combines TRBV4-3 with TRBJ1-6; tentatively, D is TRBD1 (5 bases). The CDR3 spells CASSQQGNSPLHF. CDR3 nucleotides: TGCGCCAGCAGCCAACAGGGAAATTCACCCCTCCACTTT.